One and the same sample provided the 18 T cell receptor beta chains below, sequenced in a study of T cell responses to AZD1222 COVID-19 vaccine. Data came from immunoSEQ multiplex PCR; TCRdb stores just in-frame clones and leaves some out. The top ten hold 1% of the sample, which has 150,000 to 250,000 clones, roughly 92% seen once. Here the sequenced sample was peripheral blood, taken 28 days after the second AZD1222 dose. The receptors were gathered from an adult who received the AZD1222 COVID-19 vaccine.

V gene TRBV7-9 combines with J gene TRBJ1-6; possibly TRBD1 for D (6 bases). The CDR3 loop spans 15 amino acids. Germline values: CDR1 SEHNR, CDR2 FQNEAQ (reference sequence). V gave up 5 bases and J gave up 7 bases, with 15 bases separating them. The CDR3, as DNA: TGTGCCAGCAGCCGCCTTGACAGGAAGAATTCACCCCTCCACTTT. Translation: CASSRLDRKNSPLHF.

The genes are TRBV29-1 and TRBJ2-3; D not resolved. Deletions cut 7 bases from V and 4 bases from J, with 12 bases between. The CDR3 runs 12 residues. Germline loops: CDR1 SQVTM, CDR2 ANQGSEA. The CDR3 DNA sequence: TGCAGCGCCATCCTTCCGCCAGATACGCAGTATTTT. This encodes CSAILPPDTQYF.

About this clone: Additional DNA sequences in this sample encode the identical CDR3. This chain connects TRBV4-1 to TRBJ1-1; TRBD1 might be the D (5 bases). Germline assignment: CDR1 MGHRA and CDR2 YSYEKL. Trimming removed 3 bases from V and 1 base from J, with 12 bases in between. CDR3 size: 15 residues. The CDR3 DNA reads TGCGCCAGCAGCCAGCCCGGGACGGAGAACACTGAAGCTTTCTTT. This codes for CASSQPGTENTEAFF.

The J gene is TRBJ1-2, the V gene TRBV10-3, with D possibly being TRBD1 (5 bases). CDR1 and CDR2 from the germline V gene are ENHRY and SYGVKD. Between the trimmed V and J ends, which lost 6 bases and 2 bases, there was a span of 13 bases. This CDR3 spans 14 amino acids. DNA of the CDR3: TGTGCCATCAGCCCCCCTGGGGGAAACTATGGCTACACCTTC. Protein product: CAISPPGGNYGYTF.

The V and J genes are TRBV10-3 and TRBJ2-2, with 7 bases aligning to TRBD2. Germline CDR1 reads ENHRY; CDR2 reads SYGVKD. CDR3 length: 17 residues. Unmatched junction bases numbered 14, after V lost 6 bases and J lost 4 bases. The CDR3 protein is CAISRAGSVTGTGELFF. The CDR3 bases are TGTGCCATCAGCAGAGCGGGGTCCGTAACGGGCACCGGGGAGCTGTTTTTT.

This clone was detected only a few times. The chain recombines TRBV7-9 with TRBJ1-2, with TRBD1 matching 8 bases. V dropped 1 base and J dropped 5; count of bases not matched to a gene: 3. Germline-derived CDR1 and CDR2 are SEHNR and FQNEAQ (reference sequence). This CDR3 spans 14 amino acids. The chain's CDR3 is CASSLGTGTYGYTF. CDR3 nucleotide sequence: TGTGCCAGCAGCTTAGGGACAGGGACGTATGGCTACACCTTC.

The chain employs TRBV7-9 and TRBJ2-3; 7 bases match TRBD2. This CDR3 comprises 15 residues. CDR1 is SEHNR, CDR2 FQNEAQ, per germline (reference sequence). The V and J ends lost 1 base and 2 bases, in that order; junction bases with no gene match: 3. The CDR3 spells CASSLVAGYTDTQYF. DNA of the CDR3: TGTGCCAGCAGCTTAGTAGCGGGCTACACAGATACGCAGTATTTT.

For the CDR3, the DNA is TGTGCCAGCAGCCACGGACGGACGGAAGGCACAGATACGCAGTATTTT. This codes for CASSHGRTEGTDTQYF. The chain carries TRBV7-9 and TRBJ2-3; D ambiguous. The germline gives CDR1 SEHNR, CDR2 FQNEAQ (reference sequence). V was pared by 5 bases and J by 1 base, with 16 bases between. This CDR3 contains 16 residues.

The gene calls are TRBV14 and TRBJ1-6; maybe TRBD1 (5 bases). Germline V gene sequence: CDR1 SGHDN, CDR2 FVKESK. This CDR3 is built from 11 residues. V lost 5 bases and J 14 bases, leaving 10 bases between the germline ends. The CDR3 protein is CASSFQGSLHF. In nucleotides, the CDR3 is TGTGCCAGCAGCTTTCAGGGATCCCTCCACTTT.

The chain is built from TRBV5-1 and TRBJ2-7; D tentatively fits TRBD1 or TRBD2 (6 bases each). V lost 4 bases to trimming and J lost 0 bases, with 17 bases between them. Germline CDR1 reads SGHRS; CDR2 reads YFSETQ. This CDR3 contains 16 residues. DNA for the CDR3: TGCGCCAGCAGCGGGGGTACGGGGGCCCTCTCCTACGAGCAGTACTTC. This sequence encodes CASSGGTGALSYEQYF.

This clone showed up just a few times. The chain joins TRBV10-3 to TRBJ1-5, with 9 bases fitting TRBD1. Germline lookup yields CDR1 ENHRY and CDR2 SYGVKD. V lost 7 bases and J lost 5; bases outside the gene matches: 3. The CDR3 is 13 residues long. The CDR3 region is CAIKGQGDQPQHF. CDR3 nucleotides: TGTGCCATCAAGGGACAGGGTGATCAGCCCCAGCATTTT.

The chain combines TRBV2 with TRBJ1-6, with 8 bases that match TRBD1. V gave up 5 bases and J gave up 7 bases; unmatched junction bases: 4. Per germline, CDR1 SNHLY and CDR2 FYNNEI. This CDR3 spans 14 amino acids. DNA of the CDR3: TGTGCCAGCAGTTTGACAGGGGTCAATTCACCCCTCCACTTT. This gives the protein CASSLTGVNSPLHF.

The chain recombines TRBV5-4 with TRBJ1-1, with D perhaps TRBD1 (5 bases). The V end was cut by 1 base, the J end by 5 bases, with 15 bases between. The CDR3 is 15 amino acids. Germline V CDR1 and CDR2: SGHNT, YYREEE (reference sequence). CDR3 sequence (DNA): TGTGCCAGCAGCTTGTCGGGACTTACAGTGACTGAAGCTTTCTTT. Translated: CASSLSGLTVTEAFF. Variable domain in full (rest from reference TRBV5-4 and TRBJ1-1): ETGVTQSPTHLIKTRGQQVTLRCSSQSGHNTVSWYQQALGQGPQFIFQYYREEENGRGNFPPRFSGLQFPNYSSELNVNALELDDSALYLCASSLSGLTVTEAFFGQGTRLTVV.

V is TRBV28 and J is TRBJ1-2, with 9 bases that match TRBD1. This CDR3 has 12 amino acids. With V trimmed by 6 bases and J by 7 bases, 3 bases remained unmatched. The germline gives CDR1 MDHEN, CDR2 SYDVKM. Here the CDR3 DNA reads TGTGCCAGCAGCGGACAGGGGCTTGGCTACACCTTC. Translation gives CASSGQGLGYTF.

V gene TRBV30 combines with J gene TRBJ1-6; TRBD1 might be the D (6 bases). Trimming took off 3 bases at V and 14 bases at J, with 11 bases between the two ends. CDR1 GTSNPN and CDR2 SVGIG come from the germline V gene (reference sequence). CDR3 length equals 11 residues. CDR3 bases: TGTGCCTGGAGGACAGGAGGAGCCCTCCACTTT. It codes for CAWRTGGALHF.

This clone was detected a few times. This chain uses TRBV6-5 with TRBJ1-3; possible D gene TRBD1, 5 bases. The V and J ends lost 4 bases and 2 bases respectively, with 9 bases between them. Per the germline V gene, CDR1 is MNHEY and CDR2 is SVGAGI. CDR3 size: 14 residues. CDR3 region: CASSLEGTGNTIYF. For the CDR3, the DNA is TGTGCCAGCAGTTTAGAGGGGACTGGAAACACCATATATTTT.

In its sample, this clone was seen once. The gene calls are TRBV7-8 and TRBJ2-2; D possibly uses TRBD1 or TRBD2 (5 bases each). Germline CDR1 SGHVS, CDR2 FQNEAQ. With 3 bases removed from V and 0 bases from J, the gap between germline ends came to 8 bases. This CDR3 has 15 residues. Here the CDR3 DNA reads TGTGCCAGCAGCTTTGGGGGACCGAACACCGGGGAGCTGTTTTTT. It encodes CASSFGGPNTGELFF.

J is TRBJ1-2 and V is TRBV4-3; 10 positions agree with TRBD1. The CDR3 is 16 amino acids. Per germline, CDR1 LGHNA and CDR2 YSLEER. The V segment lost 1 base and the J segment 11 bases; nucleotides outside the gene matches: 13. This CDR3 reads CASSQGRQGAGYAYTF. The CDR3 bases are TGCGCCAGCAGCCAAGGGCGACAGGGGGCCGGTTATGCATACACCTTC.